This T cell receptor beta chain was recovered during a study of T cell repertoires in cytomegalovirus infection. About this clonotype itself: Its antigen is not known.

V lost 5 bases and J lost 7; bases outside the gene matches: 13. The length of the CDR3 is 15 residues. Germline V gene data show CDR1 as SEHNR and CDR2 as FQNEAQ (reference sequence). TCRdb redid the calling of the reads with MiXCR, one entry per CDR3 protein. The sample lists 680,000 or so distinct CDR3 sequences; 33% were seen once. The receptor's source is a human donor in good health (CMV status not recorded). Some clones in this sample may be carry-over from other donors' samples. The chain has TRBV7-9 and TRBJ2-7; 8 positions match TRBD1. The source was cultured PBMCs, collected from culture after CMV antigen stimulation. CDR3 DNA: TGTGCCAGCAGCCCCCCCGACAGGGGAAGTAATGAGCAGTACTTC. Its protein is CASSPPDRGSNEQYF. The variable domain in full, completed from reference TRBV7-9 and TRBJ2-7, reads DTGVSQNPRHKITKRGQNVTFRCDPISEHNRLYWYRQTLGQGPEFLTYFQNEAQLEKSRLLSDRFSAERPKGSFSTLEIQRTEQGDSAMYLCASSPPDRGSNEQYFGPGTRLTVT.